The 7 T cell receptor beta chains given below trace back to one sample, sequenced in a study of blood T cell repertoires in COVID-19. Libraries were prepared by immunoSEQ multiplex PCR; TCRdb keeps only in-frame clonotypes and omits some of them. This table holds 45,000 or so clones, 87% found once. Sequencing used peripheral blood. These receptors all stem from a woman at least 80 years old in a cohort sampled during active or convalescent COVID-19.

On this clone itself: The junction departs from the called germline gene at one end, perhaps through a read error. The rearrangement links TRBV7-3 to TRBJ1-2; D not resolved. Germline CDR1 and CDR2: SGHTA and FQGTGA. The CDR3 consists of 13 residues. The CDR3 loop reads CASSRPGRADYRF. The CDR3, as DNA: TGTGCCAGCAGCCGTCCCGGTAGGGCCGACTACAGATTC.

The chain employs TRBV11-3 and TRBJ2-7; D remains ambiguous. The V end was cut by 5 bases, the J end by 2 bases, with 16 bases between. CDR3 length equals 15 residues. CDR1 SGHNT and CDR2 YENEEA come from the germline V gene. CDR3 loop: CASSASTTNTYEQYF. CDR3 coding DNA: TGTGCCAGCAGCGCATCAACAACAAACACCTACGAGCAGTACTTC.

CDR3 nucleotide sequence: TGTGCCAGCTCACAAGCACGGGTGGATACGCAGTATTTT. This gives the protein CASSQARVDTQYF. This chain joins TRBV18 and TRBJ2-3; D not certain. The CDR3 runs 13 residues. Trimming shortened V by 4 bases and J by 6 bases, and 11 bases separated the two germline ends. Germline CDR1 and CDR2: KGHSH and LQKENI.

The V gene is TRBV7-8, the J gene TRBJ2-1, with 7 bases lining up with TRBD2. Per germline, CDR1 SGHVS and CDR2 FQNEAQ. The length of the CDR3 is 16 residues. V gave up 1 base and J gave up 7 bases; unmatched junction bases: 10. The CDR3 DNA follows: TGTGCCAGCAGCTTAGGGGAAGCGGGGACTTCTAATGAGCAGTTCTTC. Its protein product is CASSLGEAGTSNEQFF. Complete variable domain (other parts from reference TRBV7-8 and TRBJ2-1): GAGVSQSPRYKVAKRGQDVALRCDPISGHVSLFWYQQALGQGPEFLTYFQNEAQLDKSGLPSDRFFAERPEGSVSTLKIQRTQQEDSAVYLCASSLGEAGTSNEQFFGPGTRLTVL.

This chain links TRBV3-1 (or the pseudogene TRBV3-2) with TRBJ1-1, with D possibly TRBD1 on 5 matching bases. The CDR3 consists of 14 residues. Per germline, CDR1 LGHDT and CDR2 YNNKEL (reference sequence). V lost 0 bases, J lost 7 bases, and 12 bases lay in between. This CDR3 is CASSQDFRRGEAFF. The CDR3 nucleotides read TGTGCCAGCAGCCAAGATTTTCGGAGGGGTGAAGCTTTCTTT.

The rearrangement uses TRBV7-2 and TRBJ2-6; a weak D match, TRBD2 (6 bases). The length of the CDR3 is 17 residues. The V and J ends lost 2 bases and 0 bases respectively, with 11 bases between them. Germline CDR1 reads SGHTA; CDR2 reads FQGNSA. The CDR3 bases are TGTGCCAGCAGCTTACGGGGGACGGCCTCTGGGGCCAACGTCCTGACTTTC. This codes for CASSLRGTASGANVLTF.

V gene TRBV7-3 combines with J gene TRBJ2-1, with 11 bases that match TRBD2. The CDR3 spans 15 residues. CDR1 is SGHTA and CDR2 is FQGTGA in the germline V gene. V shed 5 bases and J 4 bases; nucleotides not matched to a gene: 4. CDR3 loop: CASSALAGEYNEQFF. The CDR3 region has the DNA TGTGCCAGCAGCGCACTAGCGGGGGAGTACAATGAGCAGTTCTTC.